This T cell receptor beta chain was retrieved from a study of blood T cell repertoires in COVID-19 (dated by TCRdb to the early 2020s). Turning to the overall study: Samples covering the acute and convalescent phases of COVID-19 were provided by collaborators in the United States, Italy and Spain. The samples were drawn from two sources: the first 160 participants of the ongoing ImmuneRACE study, and 1,254 subjects contributed by 6 global collaborators. The repertoires were released in a freely available public database intended as a resource for research on the immune response to SARS-CoV-2. The dataset comprised deeply sampled blood TCRbeta repertoires from subjects exposed to, actively infected with, or recovered from COVID-19. Where available, HLA class I and class II types were taken from metadata supplied by the sample provider and were not determined by assay-based typing. The prospective study material was composed of cDNA or gDNA derived from T cells, B-cell-depleted T cells, or PBMCs. The sample metadata nearly always contained a de-identified subject ID, COVID-19 status, age in years and sex. Findings and caveats that apply to the study as a whole: How much clinical and demographic metadata was included differed by source and by participant, and the metadata was provided uncurated.

TCRbeta CDR3 regions were amplified from genomic DNA by means of the immunoSEQ Assay, a bias-controlled multiplex PCR. The original pipeline was this. The number of nucleated cells in each sample was estimated from the amplification of reference gene primers within the assay. Sequence reads were collapsed and filtered to measure the absolute abundance of every unique TCRbeta CDR3 rearrangement. Productive Simpson clonality was computed per sample as the square root of Simpson's diversity index over productive rearrangements. The source is immuneACCESS, and TCRdb retained only in-frame sequences with V and J called. Part of the clones is not carried over; for the studies checked, unresolved V genes explain less than half of this, and the remainder is unexplained. That table is the source of V, J and clone size, and D and trimming were worked out from the DNA. The sample table records some 28,000 clones; 87% of these occur just once. 9.3% of the sample goes to the ten largest clones.

About this clone itself: This clone's antigen is unknown. Per-base quality was not reported, and no clone a single base away is much larger than it.

Collaborating institutions collected whole blood in K2EDTA tubes following their own protocols. For TCRbeta analysis, collaborators shipped samples as frozen whole blood, isolated PBMCs, or DNA extracted from either of those sample types. Its CDR3 holds 15 amino acids, cysteine through phenylalanine. Only the CDR3 DNA stays, 45 bases, in frame from base 1. CDR1 and CDR2, looked up from the germline V gene, are MNHEY and SVGAGI. Compared with germline, V lacks 0 bases and J lacks 0 bases; bases without a gene match: 2. The sequence was collected from a human donor in a cohort sampled during active COVID-19. What was sequenced was peripheral blood. This chain joins TRBV6-5 to TRBJ2-7; 7 central nucleotides agree with TRBD2. This receptor has the CDR3 CASSYSSGFSYEQYF. The DNA sequence is as follows: TGTGCCAGCAGTTACTCTAGCGGGTTCTCCTACGAGCAGTACTTC.